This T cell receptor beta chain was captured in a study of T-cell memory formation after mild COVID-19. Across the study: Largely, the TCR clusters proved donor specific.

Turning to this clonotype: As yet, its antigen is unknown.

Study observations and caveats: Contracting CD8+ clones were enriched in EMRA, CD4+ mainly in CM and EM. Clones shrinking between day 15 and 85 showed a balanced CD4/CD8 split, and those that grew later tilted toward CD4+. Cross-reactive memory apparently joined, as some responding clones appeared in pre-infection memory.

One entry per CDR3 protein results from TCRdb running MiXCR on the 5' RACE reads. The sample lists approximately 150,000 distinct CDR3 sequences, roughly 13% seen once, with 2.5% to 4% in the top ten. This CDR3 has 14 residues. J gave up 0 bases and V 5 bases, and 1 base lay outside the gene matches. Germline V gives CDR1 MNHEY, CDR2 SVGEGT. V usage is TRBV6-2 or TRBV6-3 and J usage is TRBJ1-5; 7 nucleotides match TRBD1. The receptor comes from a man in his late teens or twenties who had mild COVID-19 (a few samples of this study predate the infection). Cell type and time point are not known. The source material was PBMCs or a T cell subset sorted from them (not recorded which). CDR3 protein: CASSHRGSNQPQHF. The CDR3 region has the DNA TGTGCCAGCAGTCACAGGGGTAGCAATCAGCCCCAGCATTTT.